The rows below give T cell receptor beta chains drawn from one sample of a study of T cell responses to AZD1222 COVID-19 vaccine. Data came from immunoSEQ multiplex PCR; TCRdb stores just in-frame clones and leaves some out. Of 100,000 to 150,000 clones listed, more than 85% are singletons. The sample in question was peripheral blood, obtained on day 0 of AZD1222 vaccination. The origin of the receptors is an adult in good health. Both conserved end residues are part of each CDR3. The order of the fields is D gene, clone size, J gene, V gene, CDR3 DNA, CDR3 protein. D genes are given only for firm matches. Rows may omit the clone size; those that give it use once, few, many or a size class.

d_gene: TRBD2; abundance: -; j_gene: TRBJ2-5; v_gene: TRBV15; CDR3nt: TGTGCCACCAGCAGAGGGGGCGGGAGGGCCGATGAGACCCAGTACTTC; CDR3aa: CATSRGGGRADETQYF
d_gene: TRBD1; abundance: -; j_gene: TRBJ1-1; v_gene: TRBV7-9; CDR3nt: TGTGCCAGCAGCCCCGGGACAGCTGGCACTGAAGCTTTCTTT; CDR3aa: CASSPGTAGTEAFF
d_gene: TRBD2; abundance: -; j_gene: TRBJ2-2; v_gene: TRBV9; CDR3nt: TGTGCCAGCAGCGTAAACCCAACTAGCGGGGGAACGAACACCGGGGAGCTGTTTTTT; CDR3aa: CASSVNPTSGGTNTGELFF
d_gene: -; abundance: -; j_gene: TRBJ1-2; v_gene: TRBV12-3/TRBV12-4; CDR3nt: TGTGCCAGCAGTTTACCAGGAGCGGGTGGCTACACCTTC; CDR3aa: CASSLPGAGGYTF
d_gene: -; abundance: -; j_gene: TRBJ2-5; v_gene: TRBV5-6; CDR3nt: TGTGCCAGCAGCCCGGGACGTGGGGAGACCCAGTACTTC; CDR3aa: CASSPGRGETQYF
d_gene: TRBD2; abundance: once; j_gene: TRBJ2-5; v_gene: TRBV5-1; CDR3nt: TGCGCCAGCAGCTTGGGCCCAGCGGGGGGCCGGGAGACCCAGTACTTC; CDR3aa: CASSLGPAGGRETQYF
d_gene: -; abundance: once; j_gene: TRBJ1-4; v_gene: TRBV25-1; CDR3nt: TGTGCCAGCAGTGTACCGGGAGGCAATGAAAAACTGTTTTTT; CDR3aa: CASSVPGGNEKLFF
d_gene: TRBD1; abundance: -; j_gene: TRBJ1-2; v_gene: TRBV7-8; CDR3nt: TGTGCCAGCAGCGACAGGGCAAACTATGGCTACACCTTC; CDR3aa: CASSDRANYGYTF
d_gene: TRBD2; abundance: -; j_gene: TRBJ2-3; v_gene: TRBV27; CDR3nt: TGTGCCAGCAGTTTATGGGGACTAGCTGGAGATACGCAGTATTTT; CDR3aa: CASSLWGLAGDTQYF
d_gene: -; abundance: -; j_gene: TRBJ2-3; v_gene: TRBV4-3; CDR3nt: TGCGCCAGCAGCCAAGAAATACTAGCTGGGCAGTATTTT; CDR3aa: CASSQEILAGQYF
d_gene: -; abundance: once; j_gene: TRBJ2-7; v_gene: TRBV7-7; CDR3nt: TGTGCCAGCAGCTTAGGTCAGGGATACTCCTACGAGCAGTACTTC; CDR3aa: CASSLGQGYSYEQYF
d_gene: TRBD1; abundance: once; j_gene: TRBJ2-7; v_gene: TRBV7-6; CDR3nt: TGTGCCAGCAGCGCCGGGGGAGGACAGGGCAACGAGCAGTACTTC; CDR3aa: CASSAGGGQGNEQYF
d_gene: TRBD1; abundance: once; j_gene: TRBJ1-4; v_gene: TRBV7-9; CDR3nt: TGTGCCAGCAGCTTAGATGGCAGGGGGGGAGAAAAACTGTTTTTT; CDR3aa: CASSLDGRGGEKLFF
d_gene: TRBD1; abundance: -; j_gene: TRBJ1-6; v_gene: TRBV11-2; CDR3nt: TGTGCCAGCAGCCCCGAGAGGGGGCCAAATTCACCCCTCCACTTT; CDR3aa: CASSPERGPNSPLHF
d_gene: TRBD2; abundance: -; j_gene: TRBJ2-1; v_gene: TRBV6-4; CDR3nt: TGTGCCAGCAGCGTACTAGCGGTATCCTACAATGAGCAGTTCTTC; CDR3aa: CASSVLAVSYNEQFF
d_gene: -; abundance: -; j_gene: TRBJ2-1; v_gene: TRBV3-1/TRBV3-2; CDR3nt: TGTGCCAGCAGCCTCGGGGTAAGAACCTACAATGAGCAGTTCTTC; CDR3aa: CASSLGVRTYNEQFF
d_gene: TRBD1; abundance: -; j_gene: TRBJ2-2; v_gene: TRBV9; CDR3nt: TGTGCCAGCAGCGATCCGGACAGGGTTGGAACCGGGGAGCTGTTTTTT; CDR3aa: CASSDPDRVGTGELFF
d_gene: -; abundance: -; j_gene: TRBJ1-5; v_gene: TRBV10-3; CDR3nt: TGTGCCATCAGTGAGATTGTCAGCCAATCAGCCCAGCATTTT; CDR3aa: CAISEIVSQSAQHF
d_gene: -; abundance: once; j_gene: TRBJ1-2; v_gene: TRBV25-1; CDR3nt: TGTGCCAGCAGTGTTACAGCAAACTATGGCTACACCTTC; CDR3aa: CASSVTANYGYTF
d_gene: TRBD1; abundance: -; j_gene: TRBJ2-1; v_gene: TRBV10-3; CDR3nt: TGTGCCACCGAGTCCGGGACAGGGAGGTTGGGTGAGCAGTTCTTC; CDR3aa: CATESGTGRLGEQFF
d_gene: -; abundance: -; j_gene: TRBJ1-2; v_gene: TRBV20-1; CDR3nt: TGCAGTGCTAGTGGACAGTTCATCGGCTACACCTTC; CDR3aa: CSASGQFIGYTF
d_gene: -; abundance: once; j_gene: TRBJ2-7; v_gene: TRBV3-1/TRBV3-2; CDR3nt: TGTGCCAGCAGCCAACCCGGACAGTCCTACGAGCAGTACTTC; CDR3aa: CASSQPGQSYEQYF
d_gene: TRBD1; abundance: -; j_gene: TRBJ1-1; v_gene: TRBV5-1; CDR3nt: TGCGCCAGCACCAACGACAGGGCTAACACTGAAGCTTTCTTT; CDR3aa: CASTNDRANTEAFF
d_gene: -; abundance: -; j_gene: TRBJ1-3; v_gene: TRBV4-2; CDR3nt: TGTGCCAGCAGCCAAGAGGGGCAGGGCTCTGGAAACACCATATATTTT; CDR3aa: CASSQEGQGSGNTIYF
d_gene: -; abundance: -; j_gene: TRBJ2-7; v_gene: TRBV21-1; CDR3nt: TGTGCCAGCAGTCGTGGAGAGAGGGGACCGAGCTCCTACGAGCAGTACTTC; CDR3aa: CASSRGERGPSSYEQYF
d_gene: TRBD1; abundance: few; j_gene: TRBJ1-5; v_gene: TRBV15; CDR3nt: TGTGCCACCTCCGATTCGGACAGGGGTTATCAGCCCCAGCATTTT; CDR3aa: CATSDSDRGYQPQHF
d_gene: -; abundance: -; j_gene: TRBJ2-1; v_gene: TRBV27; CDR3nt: TGTGCCAGCAGTTTATATGATGAGCAGTTCTTC; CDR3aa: CASSLYDEQFF
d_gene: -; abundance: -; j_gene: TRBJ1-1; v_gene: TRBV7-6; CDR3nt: TGTGCCAGCAGCCAAGAGTTCGGGGGAGGAGCTTTCTTT; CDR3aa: CASSQEFGGGAFF
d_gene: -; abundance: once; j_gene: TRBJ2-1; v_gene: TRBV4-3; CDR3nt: TGCGCCAGCAGCCAAGGCCAGTGGCAGTTCTTC; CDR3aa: CASSQGQWQFF
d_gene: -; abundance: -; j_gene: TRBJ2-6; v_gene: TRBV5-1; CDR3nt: TGCGCCAGCAGCCCCCACCTGGGGGGGGGCGAGGCTGGGGCCAACGTCCTGACTTTC; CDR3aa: CASSPHLGGGEAGANVLTF
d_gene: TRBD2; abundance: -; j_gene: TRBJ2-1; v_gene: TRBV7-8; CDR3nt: TGTGCCAGCAGTTGGCCTACTAGCGGGAGGCCCCCTGAGCAGTTCTTC; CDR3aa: CASSWPTSGRPPEQFF
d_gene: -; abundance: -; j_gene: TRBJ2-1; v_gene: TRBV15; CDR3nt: TGTGCCACCAGCAGAGAGGGAGATCGATACAATGAGCAGTTCTTC; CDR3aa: CATSREGDRYNEQFF
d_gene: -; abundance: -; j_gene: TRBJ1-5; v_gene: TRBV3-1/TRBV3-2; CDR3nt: TGTGCCAGCAGCCAAGGGCTAGGGCAGCCCCAGCATTTT; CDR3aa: CASSQGLGQPQHF
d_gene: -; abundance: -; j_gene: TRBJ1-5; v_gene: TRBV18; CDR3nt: TGTGCCAGCTCACCACCGGCAGGGATGGGTCGGGCCCAGCATTTT; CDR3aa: CASSPPAGMGRAQHF
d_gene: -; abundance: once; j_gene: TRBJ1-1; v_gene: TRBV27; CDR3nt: TGTGCCAGCAGTTCCGACCGGGAGAGGAACACTGAAGCTTTCTTT; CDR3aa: CASSSDRERNTEAFF
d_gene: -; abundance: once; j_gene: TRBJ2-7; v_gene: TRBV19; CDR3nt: TGTGCCAGTAGTATAAATCCCGGGACCGCCTACGAGCAGTACTTC; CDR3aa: CASSINPGTAYEQYF
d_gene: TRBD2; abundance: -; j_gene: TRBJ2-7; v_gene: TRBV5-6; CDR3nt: TGTGCCAGCAGCTTGGAGACTAGCGAACACGAGCAGTACTTC; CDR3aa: CASSLETSEHEQYF
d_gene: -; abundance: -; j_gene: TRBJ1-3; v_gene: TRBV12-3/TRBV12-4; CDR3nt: TGTGCCAGCAGTCTCGGAAACACCATATATTTT; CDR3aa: CASSLGNTIYF
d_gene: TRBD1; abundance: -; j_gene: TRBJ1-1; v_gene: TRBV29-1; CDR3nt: TGCAGCGTTGAGAATCCCGGGACAGTGTTCTCTGAAGCTTTCTTT; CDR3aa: CSVENPGTVFSEAFF
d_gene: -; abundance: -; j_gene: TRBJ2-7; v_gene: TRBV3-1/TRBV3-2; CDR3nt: TGTGCCAGCAGCCAAGGGAGGGGGATAGCTGGGTACGAGCAGTACTTC; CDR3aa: CASSQGRGIAGYEQYF
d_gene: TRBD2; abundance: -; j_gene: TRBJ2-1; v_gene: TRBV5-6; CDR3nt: TGTGCCAGCAGCCCTACTAGCGGGACTCACTACAATGAGCAGTTCTTC; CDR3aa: CASSPTSGTHYNEQFF
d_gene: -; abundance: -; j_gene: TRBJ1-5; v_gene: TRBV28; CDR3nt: TGTGCCAGCAGCCCACCTTGGGGTCAGCCCCAGCATTTT; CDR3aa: CASSPPWGQPQHF
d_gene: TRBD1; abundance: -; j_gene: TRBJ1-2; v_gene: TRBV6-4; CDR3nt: TGTGCCAGCAGCCCTGGAGGGGGCGCCGACTATGGCTACACCTTC; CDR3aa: CASSPGGGADYGYTF
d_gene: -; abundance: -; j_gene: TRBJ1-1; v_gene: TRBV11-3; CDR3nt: TGTGCCAGCAGCTTACAGGGGCGGAACACTGAAGCTTTCTTT; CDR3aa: CASSLQGRNTEAFF
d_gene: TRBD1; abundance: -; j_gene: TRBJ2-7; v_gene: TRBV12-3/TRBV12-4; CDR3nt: TGTGCCAGCAGTTTCTATCGACAGGGTCCGTACTTC; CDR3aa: CASSFYRQGPYF
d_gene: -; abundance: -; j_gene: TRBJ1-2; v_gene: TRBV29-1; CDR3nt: TGCAGCGTTCGTAGCAGGGTAGGGTATGGCTACACCTTC; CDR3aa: CSVRSRVGYGYTF
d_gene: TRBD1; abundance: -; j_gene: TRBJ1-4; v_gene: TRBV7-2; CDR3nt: TGTGCCAGCAGCGCCGGGACAGGGGCCGAAAAACTGTTTTTT; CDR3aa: CASSAGTGAEKLFF